These 27 T cell receptor beta chains originate from one sample sequenced in a study of tumor-infiltrating lymphocytes in primary liver carcinoma. Co-extracting RNA and DNA was done with roughly 17-34 mg of unsorted bulk tissue as input. A constant-region primer served to make TCR beta cDNA from approximately 490 ng total RNA. Slightly modified ARM-PCR with three nested multiplex PCR rounds yielded TCR beta libraries. A C-beta reverse primer was combined with TRBV1-TRBV30 forward primers in the first two PCR rounds, and each round had approximately 9 cycles. TCRdb independently ran MiXCR on the multiplex PCR reads; one entry per CDR3 protein. The sample carries some 43,000 distinct CDR3 sequences, approximately 70% recorded once. Sequencing was performed on liver tumor tissue from sampling region 5. Documented subset: tumor region T5, tumor centre. All receptors come from a man aged 35-49 years with primary liver carcinoma and hepatitis B virus infection.

Details on this clonotype: In this CDR3 the conserved last residue, phenylalanine or tryptophan, is missing, so a read error is likely. V is TRBV4-1 and J is TRBJ2-7, with 11 bases identical to TRBD2. CDR1 MGHRA and CDR2 YSYEKL come from the germline V gene. This CDR3 is built from 15 residues. The CDR3 here is CACSPPGLAVYEQYS. The DNA for the CDR3 is TGCGCCTGCAGCCCACCGGGACTAGCGGTCTACGAGCAGTACTCC.

This chain joins TRBV29-1 and TRBJ2-1; no clear D. Germline CDR1 and CDR2: SQVTM and ANQGSEA. Deletions cut 8 bases from V and 8 bases from J, with 13 bases between. This CDR3 region has 11 residues. The CDR3 is CSPRLDYEQFF. CDR3 nucleotides: TGCAGCCCTCGGCTAGACTATGAGCAGTTCTTC.

V usage is TRBV6-5 and J usage is TRBJ2-3; D unresolved. The CDR3 is 8 amino acids. Germline values: CDR1 MNHEY, CDR2 SVGAGI. Trimming took 8 bases from V and 15 from J, leaving 9 bases between them. This CDR3 is CASVTRYF. The CDR3 DNA sequence: TGTGCCAGCGTCACGCGATATTTT.

This clonotype was seen at least ten times. The chain carries TRBV6-5 and TRBJ2-3; 11 nucleotides match TRBD1. Looked up from germline, CDR1 is MNHEY and CDR2 is SVGAGI. The V segment lost 6 bases and the J segment 5 bases; nucleotides outside the gene matches: 7. The CDR3 sequence is 15 residues long. The CDR3 bases are TGTGCCAGCAGCACCGGACAGGGGGCGGGAGATACGCAGTATTTT. This encodes CASSTGQGAGDTQYF.

In the case of this clonotype: A junction boundary mismatches the germline segment, possibly from a read error. This chain connects TRBV7-8 to TRBJ2-3; D gene ambiguous. CDR1 and CDR2 from the germline V gene are SGHVS and FQNEAQ. The CDR3 is 14 amino acids. CDR3 sequence reads: CASSLGPGTDRQYF. The CDR3 region has the DNA TGTGCCAGCAGCTTAGGACCAGGCACAGATAGGCAGTATTTT.

A word on this clonotype: It is likely a read error, because the conserved phenylalanine at the end of the CDR3 is missing. The DNA is omitted, as the CDR3 cannot be located on it reliably, and the CDR3 follows TCRdb's listing. The chain combines TRBV11-2 with TRBJ2-1; TRBD2 was called by the table and not checked on the DNA. The germline CDR1 and CDR2 sequences are SGHAT and FQNNGV. The CDR3 contains 16 residues when both ends are counted. The CDR3 region is CASSYYSTSGRGGGFL.

V gene TRBV29-1 combines with J gene TRBJ2-1, with a tentative D call TRBD2 (5 bases). CDR3 length: 13 amino acids. CDR1 and CDR2 (germline): SQVTM, ANQGSEA. The V and J ends lost 3 bases and 1 base respectively, with 7 bases between them. This chain's CDR3 is CSVERTSYNEQFF. The CDR3 region has the DNA TGCAGCGTTGAGAGGACTTCCTACAATGAGCAGTTCTTC.

The V call is TRBV2, the J call TRBJ1-4; D unclear. CDR1 and CDR2 from the germline V gene are SNHLY and FYNNEI. Trimming took 11 bases from V and 10 from J, leaving 11 bases between them. The CDR3 runs 10 residues. The CDR3 DNA reads as TGTGCCGGCGCCGGCGCAAAACTGTTTTTT. Its protein product is CAGAGAKLFF.

On this clonotype itself: Mismatch with germline at one junction end may stem from a read error. The V and J genes are TRBV6-5 and TRBJ2-7, with D tentatively TRBD2 (5 bases). CDR1 is MNHEY, CDR2 SVGAGI, per germline. This CDR3 has 16 amino acids. CDR3 sequence (DNA): TGTTCCAGCAGTCCATGGACGGGGAACCGCCCCTACGAGCAGTACTTC. This encodes CSSSPWTGNRPYEQYF.

The chain recombines TRBV7-9 with TRBJ2-7; 10 nucleotides align to TRBD1. The CDR3 is made up of 15 amino acids. Germline-derived CDR1 and CDR2 are SEHNR and FQNEAQ (reference sequence). V lost 4 bases and J lost 4; bases outside the gene matches: 7. Here the CDR3 DNA reads TGTGCCAGCAGCTCGCTGACAGGGGGCGGGTACGAGCAGTACTTC. Protein product: CASSSLTGGGYEQYF.

This clonotype was observed once. This is likely a read error, given that the CDR3 carries no conserved phenylalanine or tryptophan at its end. CDR3 sequence: CASSQAPNTGTGELFP. The CDR3 nucleotides read TGTGCCAGCAGCCAAGCGCCGAACACCGGCACCGGGGAGCTGTTTCCT. The J gene is TRBJ2-2, the V gene TRBV4-2; no definite D call. Trimming removed 1 base from V and 4 bases from J, with 13 bases in between. The germline CDR1 and CDR2 sequences are LGHNA and YNFKEQ. This CDR3 has 16 amino acids.

This clonotype turned up a few times. The V call is TRBV20-1, the J call TRBJ1-5; possible D gene TRBD1, 6 bases. V was clipped by 6 bases and J by 3 bases, with 21 bases between them. The CDR3 contains 16 residues. Germline assignment: CDR1 DFQATT and CDR2 SNEGSKA (reference sequence). The DNA for the CDR3 is TGCAGTGCGGCTGCTTGGCAAGGGGGAACCAATCAGCCCCAGCATTTT. Amino acid sequence: CSAAAWQGGTNQPQHF.

The genes are TRBV2 and TRBJ1-5; D remains unclear. V lost 8 bases and J 7 bases, leaving 15 bases between the germline ends. In germline, CDR1 is SNHLY, CDR2 FYNNEI. CDR3 length: 13 residues. The CDR3 protein is CASRIQDYQPQHF. CDR3 DNA: TGTGCCAGCCGCATCCAGGATTACCAGCCCCAGCATTTT.

Comment on this clonotype: Germline is not matched at one junction end, which may reflect a read error. The V and J genes are TRBV6-2 or TRBV6-3 and TRBJ2-7; TRBD1 matches at 8 bases. CDR1 and CDR2 (germline): MNHEY, SVGEGT. This CDR3 is built from 14 residues. CDR3 in amino acids: CASSEGRGLYGQYF. CDR3 nucleotide sequence: TGTGCCAGCAGTGAGGGCAGGGGGCTCTACGGGCAGTACTTC.

CDR3 nucleotide sequence: TGTGCCAGCAGCATAAATGATGCCTGCGAGCAGTTCTTC. Translated, it gives CASSINDACEQFF. The V and J genes are TRBV11-2 and TRBJ2-1; D is ambiguous. The CDR3 totals 13 residues. CDR1 SGHAT and CDR2 FQNNGV come from the germline V gene. Between the trimmed V and J ends, which lost 5 bases and 10 bases, there was a span of 15 bases.

This clonotype was seen once. Lacking the conserved final phenylalanine or tryptophan, this CDR3 likely reflects a read error. Because the CDR3's place on the DNA is in doubt, the DNA is left out and the CDR3 is given as listed by TCRdb. The V call is TRBV28, the J call TRBJ2-2. Including both end residues, the CDR3 is 11 amino acids long. CDR1 is MDHEN and CDR2 is SYDVKM in the germline V gene. The CDR3 region is CASRDTGELSV.

On this clonotype: The junction shows a germline mismatch at one end, possibly a read error. The rearrangement joins TRBV29-1 to TRBJ1-1; the D gene is possibly TRBD1 (5 bases). The CDR3 runs 12 residues. Per germline, CDR1 SQVTM and CDR2 ANQGSEA. The CDR3 here is CSVGKGRTEAFF. The CDR3 coding sequence is TGCAGCGTTGGGAAGGGGAGAACTGAGGCTTTCTTT.

Remarks on this clonotype: Without the conserved terminal phenylalanine or tryptophan, this CDR3 likely stems from a read error. V gene TRBV29-1 combines with J gene TRBJ2-2; 7 bases match TRBD1. V lost 7 bases to trimming and J lost 0 bases; unmatched junction nucleotides: 8. There are 15 residues in the CDR3. The V gene's germline CDR1 is SQVTM and CDR2 ANQGSEA. Here the CDR3 DNA reads TGCAGCGCCGAGAAGGGACAGTCGAACACCGGGGAGCTGTTTCTT. It encodes CSAEKGQSNTGELFL.

This clonotype was counted ten times or more. The chain is built from TRBV6-5 and TRBJ1-1, with 12 bases aligning to TRBD1. CDR3 size: 18 residues. Germline CDR1 reads MNHEY; CDR2 reads SVGAGI. J gave up 5 bases and V 0 bases, and 10 bases lay outside the gene matches. The CDR3 DNA sequence: TGTGCCAGCAGTTACTCGGGGACAGGGGGCGCGATTGGGACTGAAGCTTTCTTT. Its translation: CASSYSGTGGAIGTEAFF.

The count of this clonotype is one. The CDR3 protein is CARTQAYSNQPQHF. CDR3 in DNA: TGTGCCAGGACTCAGGCCTATAGCAATCAGCCCCAGCATTTT. The J gene is TRBJ1-5, the V gene TRBV2; D remains ambiguous. The CDR3 covers 14 residues. Germline CDR1 SNHLY, CDR2 FYNNEI. Trimming took 9 bases from V and 0 from J, leaving 12 bases between them.

J is TRBJ2-1 and V is TRBV11-1; 10 nucleotides match TRBD2. The CDR3 is made up of 17 amino acids. The ends lost 5 bases at V and 7 bases at J; junction bases unmatched: 14. CDR1 is SGHAT and CDR2 is FQDESV in the germline V gene (reference sequence). The CDR3 nucleotides are TGTGCCAGCAGCCTGGGACTAGCGAGGGAAATTGAGAATGAGCAGTTCTTC. Its protein is CASSLGLAREIENEQFF.

This clonotype was seen many times. CDR3 sequence (DNA): TGTGCCAGCAGTTACCTGAGGGGAGGCAGGGAAAATGGCTACACCTTC. It is translated as CASSYLRGGRENGYTF. The V gene is TRBV6-5, the J gene TRBJ1-2; maybe TRBD1 (5 bases). V was shortened by 2 bases and J by 6 bases, with 19 bases between the two germline ends. The CDR3 spans 16 residues. The germline gives CDR1 MNHEY, CDR2 SVGAGI.

With regard to this clonotype: Germline and junction disagree at one end, which may indicate a read error. The V and J genes are TRBV4-2 and TRBJ2-7; 13 bases align to TRBD2. Per germline, CDR1 LGHNA and CDR2 YNFKEQ. CDR3 length: 17 residues. The CDR3, as DNA: TGTGCCATTACTGGACTAGCGGGAGTTTATAAGCCCTACGAGCAATACTTT. Translated: CAITGLAGVYKPYEQYF.

There are many counts of this clonotype. The chain combines TRBV2 with TRBJ2-3; D ambiguous. V shed 3 bases and J shed 5 bases, with 6 bases lying between them. The CDR3 loop spans 12 amino acids. Germline V gene data show CDR1 as SNHLY and CDR2 as FYNNEI. CDR3 amino acids: CASSENIDTQYF. The DNA for the CDR3 is TGTGCCAGCAGTGAGAACATAGATACGCAGTATTTT.

This clonotype was counted a few times. This rearrangement joins TRBV11-2 to TRBJ2-7; 8 bases are a match to TRBD2. V dropped 2 bases and J dropped 10; count of bases not matched to a gene: 13. The CDR3 contains 15 residues. In germline, CDR1 is SGHAT, CDR2 FQNNGV. CDR3 loop: CASSLRKAGELDQYF. CDR3 nucleotide sequence: TGTGCCAGCAGCTTAAGGAAAGCGGGAGAACTCGATCAGTACTTC.

This clonotype was detected only once. The rearrangement joins TRBV11-2 to TRBJ2-4; 9 bases are shared with TRBD2. Per germline, CDR1 SGHAT and CDR2 FQNNGV. The CDR3 covers 16 residues. V shed 6 bases, J shed 13 bases, and the junction held 19 bases outside the gene matches. The CDR3 loop reads CASSFRLAEDFNEQYF. As DNA, the CDR3 is TGTGCCAGCAGTTTTCGACTAGCGGAAGATTTCAATGAGCAGTACTTC.

This clonotype showed up just a few times. One end of the junction is discordant with germline, which a read error may explain. The chain is built from TRBV7-7 and TRBJ2-3; D perhaps matches TRBD2 (6 bases). This CDR3 is 13 amino acids long. CDR1 is SSHAT, CDR2 FNYEAQ, per germline (reference sequence). CDR3 in DNA: TGTGCTAGCAGCCTGGAGGAGGGAGATACGCAGTATTTT. Its protein is CASSLEEGDTQYF. The complete variable domain, with remaining parts taken from reference TRBV7-7 and TRBJ2-3, reads GAGVSQSPRYKVTKRGQDVTLRCDPISSHATLYWYQQALGQGPEFLTYFNYEAQPDKSGLPSDRFSAERPEGSISTLTIQRTEQRDSAMYRCASSLEEGDTQYFGPGTRLTVL.